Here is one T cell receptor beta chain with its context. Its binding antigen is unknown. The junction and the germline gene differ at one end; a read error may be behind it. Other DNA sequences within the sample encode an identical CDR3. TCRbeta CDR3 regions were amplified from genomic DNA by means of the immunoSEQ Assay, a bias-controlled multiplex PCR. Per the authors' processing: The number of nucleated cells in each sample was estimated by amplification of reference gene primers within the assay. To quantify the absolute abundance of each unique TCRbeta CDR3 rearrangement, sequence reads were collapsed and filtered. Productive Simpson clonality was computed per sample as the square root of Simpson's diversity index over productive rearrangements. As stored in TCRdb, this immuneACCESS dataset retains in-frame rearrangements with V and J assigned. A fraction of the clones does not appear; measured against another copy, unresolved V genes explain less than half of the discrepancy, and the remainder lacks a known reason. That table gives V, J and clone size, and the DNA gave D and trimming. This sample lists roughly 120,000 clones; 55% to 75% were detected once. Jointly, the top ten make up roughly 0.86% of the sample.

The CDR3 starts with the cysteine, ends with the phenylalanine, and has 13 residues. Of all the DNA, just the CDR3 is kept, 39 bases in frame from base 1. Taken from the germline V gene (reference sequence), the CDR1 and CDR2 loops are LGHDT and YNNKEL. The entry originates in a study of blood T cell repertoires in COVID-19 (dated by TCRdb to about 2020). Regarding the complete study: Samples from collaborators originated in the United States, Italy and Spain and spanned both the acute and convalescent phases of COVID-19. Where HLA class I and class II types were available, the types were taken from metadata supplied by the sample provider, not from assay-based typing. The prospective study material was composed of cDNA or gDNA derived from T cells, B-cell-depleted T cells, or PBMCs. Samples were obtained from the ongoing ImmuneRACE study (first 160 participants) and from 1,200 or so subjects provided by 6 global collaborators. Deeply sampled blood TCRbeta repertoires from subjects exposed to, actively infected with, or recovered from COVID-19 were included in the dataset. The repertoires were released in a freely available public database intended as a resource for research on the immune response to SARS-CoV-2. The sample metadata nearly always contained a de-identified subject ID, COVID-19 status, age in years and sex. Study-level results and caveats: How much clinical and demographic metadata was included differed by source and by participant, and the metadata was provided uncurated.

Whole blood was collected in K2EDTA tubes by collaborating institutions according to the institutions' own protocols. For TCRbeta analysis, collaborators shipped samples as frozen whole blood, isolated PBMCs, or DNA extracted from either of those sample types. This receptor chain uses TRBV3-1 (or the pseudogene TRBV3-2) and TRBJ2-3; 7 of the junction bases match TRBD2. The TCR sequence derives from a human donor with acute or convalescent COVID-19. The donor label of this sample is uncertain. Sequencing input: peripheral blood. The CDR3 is CASSQASGDTQYF. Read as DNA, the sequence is TGTGCCAGCAGTCAAGCTAGCGGTGATACGCAGTATTTT.